What follows describes a single TCR beta chain. Its antigen is unknown. PCR primers comprised 60 Vbeta and 13 Jbeta primers. Profiled with immunoSEQ multiplex PCR; TCRdb holds only in-frame clones, not every one. The table lists tens of thousands of clones. The data belong to a study of cytomegalovirus exposure and HLA in healthy donors. Study-wide background: An earlier analysis identified 100 million to 130 million unique TCR beta sequences in about 200 million T cells.

The V end was cut by 4 bases, the J end by 1 base, with 8 bases between. There are 13 residues in the CDR3. Germline V gives CDR1 SGDLS, CDR2 YYNGEE. Study-wide results and limits: A later analysis linked 16,951 TCR beta sequences to HLA alleles at 0.05 false discovery rate. Indistinguishable V segments such as TRBV6-2 and TRBV6-3 were excluded.

Sequenced: PBMCs. The source of this sequence is a human donor in good health. The J gene is TRBJ1-1, the V gene TRBV9; a weak D match, TRBD1 (5 bases). The CDR3 sequence is CASSRGGNTEAFF. The CDR3 DNA reads as TGTGCCAGCAGCCGGGGGGGGAACACTGAAGCTTTCTTT.